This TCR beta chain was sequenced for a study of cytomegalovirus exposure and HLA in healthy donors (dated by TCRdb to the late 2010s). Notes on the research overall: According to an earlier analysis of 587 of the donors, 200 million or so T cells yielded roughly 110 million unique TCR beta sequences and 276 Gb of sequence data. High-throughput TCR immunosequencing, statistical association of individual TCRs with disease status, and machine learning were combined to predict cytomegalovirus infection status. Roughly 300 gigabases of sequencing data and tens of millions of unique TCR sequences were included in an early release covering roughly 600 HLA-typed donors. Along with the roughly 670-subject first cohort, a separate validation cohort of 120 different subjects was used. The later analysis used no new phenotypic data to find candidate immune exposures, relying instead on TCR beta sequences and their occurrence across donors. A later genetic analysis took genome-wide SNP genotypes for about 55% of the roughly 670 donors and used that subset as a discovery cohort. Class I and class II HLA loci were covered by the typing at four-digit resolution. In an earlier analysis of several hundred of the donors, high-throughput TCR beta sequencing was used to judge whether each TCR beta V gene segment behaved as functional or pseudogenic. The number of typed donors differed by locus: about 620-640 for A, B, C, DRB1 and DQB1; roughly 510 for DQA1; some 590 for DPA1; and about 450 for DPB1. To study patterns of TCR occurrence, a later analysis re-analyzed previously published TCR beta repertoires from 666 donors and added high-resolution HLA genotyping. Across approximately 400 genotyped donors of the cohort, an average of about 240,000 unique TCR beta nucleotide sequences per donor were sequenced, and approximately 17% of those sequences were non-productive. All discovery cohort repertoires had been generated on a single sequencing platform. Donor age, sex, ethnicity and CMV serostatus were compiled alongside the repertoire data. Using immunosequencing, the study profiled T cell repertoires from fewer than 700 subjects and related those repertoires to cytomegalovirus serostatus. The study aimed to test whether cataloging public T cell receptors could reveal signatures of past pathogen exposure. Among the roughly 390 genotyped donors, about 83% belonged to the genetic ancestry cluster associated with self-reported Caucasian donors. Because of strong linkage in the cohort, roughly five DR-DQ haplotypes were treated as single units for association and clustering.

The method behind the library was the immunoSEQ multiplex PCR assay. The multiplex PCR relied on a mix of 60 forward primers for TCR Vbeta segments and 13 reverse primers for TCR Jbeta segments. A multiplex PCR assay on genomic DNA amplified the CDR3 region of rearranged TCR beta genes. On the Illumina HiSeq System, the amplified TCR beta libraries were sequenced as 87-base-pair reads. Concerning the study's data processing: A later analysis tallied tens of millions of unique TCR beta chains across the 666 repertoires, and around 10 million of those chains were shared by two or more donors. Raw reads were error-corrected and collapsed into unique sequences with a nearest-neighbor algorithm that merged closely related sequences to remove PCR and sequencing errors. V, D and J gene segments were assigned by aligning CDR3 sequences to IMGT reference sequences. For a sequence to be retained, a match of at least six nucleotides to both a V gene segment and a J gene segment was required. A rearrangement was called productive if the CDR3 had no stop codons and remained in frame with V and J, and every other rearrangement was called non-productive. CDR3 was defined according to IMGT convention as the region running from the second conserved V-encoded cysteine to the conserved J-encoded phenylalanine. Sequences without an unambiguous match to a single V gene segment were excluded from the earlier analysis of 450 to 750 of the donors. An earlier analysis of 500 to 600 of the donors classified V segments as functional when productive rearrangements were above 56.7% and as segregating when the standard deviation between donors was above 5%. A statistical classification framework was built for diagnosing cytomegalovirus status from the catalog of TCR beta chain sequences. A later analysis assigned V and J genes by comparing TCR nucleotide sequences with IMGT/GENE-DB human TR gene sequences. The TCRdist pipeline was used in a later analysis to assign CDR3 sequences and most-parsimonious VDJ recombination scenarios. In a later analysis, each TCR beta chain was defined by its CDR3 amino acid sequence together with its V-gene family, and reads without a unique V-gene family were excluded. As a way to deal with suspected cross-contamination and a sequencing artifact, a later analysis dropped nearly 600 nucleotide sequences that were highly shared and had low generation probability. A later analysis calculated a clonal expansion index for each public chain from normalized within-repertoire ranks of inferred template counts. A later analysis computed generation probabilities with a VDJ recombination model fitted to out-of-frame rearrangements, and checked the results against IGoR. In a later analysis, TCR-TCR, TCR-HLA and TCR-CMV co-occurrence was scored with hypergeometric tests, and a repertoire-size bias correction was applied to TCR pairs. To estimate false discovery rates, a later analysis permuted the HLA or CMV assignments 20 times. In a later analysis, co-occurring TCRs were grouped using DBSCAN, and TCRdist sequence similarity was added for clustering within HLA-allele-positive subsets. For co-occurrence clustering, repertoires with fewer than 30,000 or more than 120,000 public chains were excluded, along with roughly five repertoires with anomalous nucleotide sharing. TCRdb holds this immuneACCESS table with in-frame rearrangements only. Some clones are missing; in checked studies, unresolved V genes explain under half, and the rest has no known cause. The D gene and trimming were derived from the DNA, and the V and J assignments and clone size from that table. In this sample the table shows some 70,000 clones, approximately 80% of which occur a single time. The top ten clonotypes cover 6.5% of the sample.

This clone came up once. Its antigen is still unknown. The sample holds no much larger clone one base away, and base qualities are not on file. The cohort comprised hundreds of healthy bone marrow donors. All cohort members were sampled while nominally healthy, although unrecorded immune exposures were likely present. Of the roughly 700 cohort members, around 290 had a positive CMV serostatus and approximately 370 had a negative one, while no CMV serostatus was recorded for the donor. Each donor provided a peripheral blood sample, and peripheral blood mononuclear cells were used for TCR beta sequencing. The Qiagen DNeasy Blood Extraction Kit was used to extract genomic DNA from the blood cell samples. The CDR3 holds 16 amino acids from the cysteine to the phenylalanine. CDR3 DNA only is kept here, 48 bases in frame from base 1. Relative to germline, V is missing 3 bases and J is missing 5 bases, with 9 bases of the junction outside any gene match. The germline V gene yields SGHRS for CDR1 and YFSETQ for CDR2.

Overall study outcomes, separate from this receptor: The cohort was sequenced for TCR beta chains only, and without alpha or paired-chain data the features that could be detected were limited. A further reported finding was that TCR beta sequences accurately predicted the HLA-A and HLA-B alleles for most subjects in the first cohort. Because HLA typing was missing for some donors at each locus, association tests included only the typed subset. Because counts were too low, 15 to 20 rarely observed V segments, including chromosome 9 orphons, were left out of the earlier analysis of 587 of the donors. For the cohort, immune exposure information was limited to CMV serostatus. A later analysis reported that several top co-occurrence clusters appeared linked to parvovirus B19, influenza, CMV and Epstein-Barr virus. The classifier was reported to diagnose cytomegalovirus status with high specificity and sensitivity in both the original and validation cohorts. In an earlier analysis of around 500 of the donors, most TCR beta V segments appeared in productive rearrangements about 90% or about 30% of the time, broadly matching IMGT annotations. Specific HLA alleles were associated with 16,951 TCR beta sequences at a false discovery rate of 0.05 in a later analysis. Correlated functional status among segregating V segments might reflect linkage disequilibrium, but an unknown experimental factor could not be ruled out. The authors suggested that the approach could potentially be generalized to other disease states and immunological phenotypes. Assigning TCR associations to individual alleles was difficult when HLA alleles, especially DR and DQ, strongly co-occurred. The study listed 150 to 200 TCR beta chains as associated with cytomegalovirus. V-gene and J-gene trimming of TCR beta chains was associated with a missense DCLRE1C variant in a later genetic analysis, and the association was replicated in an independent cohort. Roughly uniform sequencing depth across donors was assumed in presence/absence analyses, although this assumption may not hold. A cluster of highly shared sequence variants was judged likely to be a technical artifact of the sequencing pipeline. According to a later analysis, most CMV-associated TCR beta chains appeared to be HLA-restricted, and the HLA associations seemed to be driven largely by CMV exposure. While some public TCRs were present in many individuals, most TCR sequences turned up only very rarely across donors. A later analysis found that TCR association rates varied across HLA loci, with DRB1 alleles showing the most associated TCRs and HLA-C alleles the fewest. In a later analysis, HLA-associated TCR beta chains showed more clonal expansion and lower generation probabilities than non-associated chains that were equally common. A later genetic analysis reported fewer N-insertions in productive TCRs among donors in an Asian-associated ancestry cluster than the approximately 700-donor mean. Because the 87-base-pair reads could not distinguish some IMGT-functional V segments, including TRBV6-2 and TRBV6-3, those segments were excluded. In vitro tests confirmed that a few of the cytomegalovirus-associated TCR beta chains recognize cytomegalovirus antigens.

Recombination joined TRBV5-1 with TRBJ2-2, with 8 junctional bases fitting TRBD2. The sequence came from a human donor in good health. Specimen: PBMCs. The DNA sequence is TGCGCCAGCAGCTACGTCGGGGGGGCCGGGACCGGGGAGCTGTTTTTT. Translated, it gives CASSYVGGAGTGELFF.